The entry that follows covers one TCR beta chain sequence. Its antigen is not identified. This specimen comes from a study of cytomegalovirus exposure and HLA in healthy donors. Study-level points and caveats: The authors listed about 170 TCR beta chains as cytomegalovirus-associated. It was reportedly the case that the classifier diagnosed cytomegalovirus status with high specificity and sensitivity.

The protocol was immunoSEQ multiplex PCR, while the TCRdb copy is restricted to in-frame clones and leaves out a portion. The sample carries 70,000 to 80,000 clones, about 93% recorded once. CDR3 length equals 15 residues. The germline CDR1 and CDR2 sequences are SGHNT and YYREEE (reference sequence). Unmatched junction bases numbered 8, after V lost 3 bases and J lost 7 bases. The origin of this receptor is a woman between 18 and 30 years old in good health and CMV-seronegative. Specimen: PBMCs. V is TRBV5-4 and J is TRBJ2-1; 9 nucleotides match TRBD1. The CDR3 coding sequence is TGTGCCAGCAGCTCGCCGGGACAGGGTAATAATGAGCAGTTCTTC. It codes for CASSSPGQGNNEQFF.